These 14 T cell receptor beta chains share one sample of origin, sequenced in a study of CD8+ T cells in alopecia areata. Reverse transcribed after extraction, RNA yielded cDNA as the sequencing template. Here immunoSEQ multiplex PCR was the method, and the copy in TCRdb shows in-frame clones only, minus some. The table includes around 160,000 clones, around 87% detected once. The sequenced sample was CD8+ T cells sorted from blood, obtained at week 0. The receptors were gathered from a human donor with alopecia areata.

The chain joins TRBV10-3 to TRBJ2-7, with TRBD2 matching over 8 bases. The CDR3 has 16 residues. After removal of 6 bases from V and 0 bases from J, the junction contained 10 bases not matched to a gene. Per the germline V gene, CDR1 is ENHRY and CDR2 is SYGVKD. CDR3 protein: CAISMGERGLSYEQYF. The DNA for the CDR3 is TGTGCCATCAGCATGGGAGAGCGGGGGCTCTCCTACGAGCAGTACTTC.

This chain uses TRBV7-9 with TRBJ2-5; perhaps D is TRBD1 or TRBD2 (5 bases each). TRBJ2-7 matches the DNA end more closely, so the J call is doubtful. Germline V gene lookup returns CDR1 SEHNR and CDR2 FQNEAQ (reference sequence). This CDR3 is 14 amino acids long. CDR3: CASSARDGTYEQYF. The CDR3 nucleotides are TGTGCCAGCAGCGCCCGGGACGGAACCTACGAGCAGTACTTC.

The chain joins TRBV9 to TRBJ1-2; D unresolved. This CDR3 is 15 amino acids long. V lost 2 bases to trimming and J lost 0 bases, with 11 bases between them. CDR1 SGDLS and CDR2 YYNGEE come from the germline V gene. The CDR3 nucleotides are TGTGCCAGCAGCGTTGGACGGGAAGCTAACTATGGCTACACCTTC. Translated, it gives CASSVGREANYGYTF.

The chain links TRBV6-4 to TRBJ2-3, with D maybe TRBD1 (6 bases). The CDR3 loop spans 15 amino acids. Per germline, CDR1 MRHNA and CDR2 SNTAGT. V lost 4 bases to trimming and J lost 2 bases, with 13 bases between them. CDR3 residues: CASSAVDRITDTQYF. CDR3 sequence (DNA): TGTGCCAGCAGTGCCGTGGACAGAATCACAGATACGCAGTATTTT.

This clone was picked up one time. This rearrangement joins TRBV29-1 to TRBJ2-1, with 8 bases lining up with TRBD2. With V trimmed by 3 bases and J by 6 bases, 4 bases remained unmatched. Germline V gene data show CDR1 as SQVTM and CDR2 as ANQGSEA. The CDR3 is made up of 13 amino acids. The CDR3 nucleotides are TGCAGCGTTGACGGACTAGCAGTCAATGAGCAGTTCTTC. Translation gives CSVDGLAVNEQFF.

The V gene is TRBV4-1, the J gene TRBJ2-7, with D maybe TRBD1 (5 bases). This CDR3 is 15 amino acids long. V dropped 0 bases and J dropped 6 bases, with 15 bases sitting between them. Germline CDR1 is MGHRA and CDR2 is YSYEKL. CDR3 sequence reads: CASSQDYQGTGEQYF. CDR3 nucleotide sequence: TGCGCCAGCAGCCAAGATTACCAGGGCACGGGCGAGCAGTACTTC.

This chain connects TRBV7-9 to TRBJ2-7, with 10 nucleotides matching TRBD2. Germline CDR1 reads SEHNR; CDR2 reads FQNEAQ (reference sequence). Trimming cost V 5 bases and J 1 base; bases outside gene matches: 5. The CDR3 spans 15 residues. CDR3 sequence (DNA): TGTGCCAGCAGCCCACGGACTAGCGGATCCTACGAGCAGTACTTC. Protein product: CASSPRTSGSYEQYF.

CDR3 sequence: CASSLPETPNTEAFF. DNA for the CDR3: TGTGCCAGCAGCTTACCGGAAACACCGAACACTGAAGCTTTCTTT. The J gene is TRBJ1-1, the V gene TRBV7-9; D gene unclear. CDR3 size: 15 residues. Trimming left V 2 bases short and J 1 base short, with 11 bases between. The V gene's germline CDR1 is SEHNR and CDR2 FQNEAQ (reference sequence). Full variable domain (remainder filled in from reference TRBV7-9 and TRBJ1-1): DTGVSQNPRHKITKRGQNVTFRCDPISEHNRLYWYRQTLGQGPEFLTYFQNEAQLEKSRLLSDRFSAERPKGSFSTLEIQRTEQGDSAMYLCASSLPETPNTEAFFGQGTRLTVV.

The chain employs TRBV7-9 and TRBJ2-7, with no clear D. Trimming removed 5 bases from V and 3 bases from J, with 11 bases in between. The CDR3 sequence is 13 residues long. Germline assignment: CDR1 SEHNR and CDR2 FQNEAQ (reference sequence). The CDR3 is CASSADGYYEQYF. The CDR3 DNA reads as TGTGCCAGCAGCGCGGACGGATACTACGAGCAGTACTTC.

V usage is TRBV2 and J usage is TRBJ2-2; 8 bases are shared with TRBD2. CDR3 length equals 16 residues. Germline V lookup: CDR1 SNHLY, CDR2 FYNNEI. With V trimmed by 6 bases and J by 3 bases, 9 bases remained unmatched. The CDR3 reads CASSATSGPYTGELFF. In DNA, the CDR3 is TGTGCCAGCAGCGCCACTAGCGGTCCCTACACCGGGGAGCTGTTTTTT. The full variable domain, completed using reference TRBV2 and TRBJ2-2, is EPEVTQTPSHQVTQMGQEVILRCVPISNHLYFYWYRQILGQKVEFLVSFYNNEISEKSEIFDDQFSVERPDGSNFTLKIRSTKLEDSAMYFCASSATSGPYTGELFFGEGSRLTVL.

This clone was recorded only once. This sequence joins TRBV28 and TRBJ2-1; D gene ambiguous. The CDR3 sequence is 11 residues long. V shed 10 bases and J shed 6 bases, with 10 bases lying between them. Germline V gene data show CDR1 as MDHEN and CDR2 as SYDVKM. The CDR3 is CATELGNEQFF. CDR3 bases: TGTGCCACCGAGCTGGGCAATGAGCAGTTCTTC.

The V call is TRBV6-5, the J call TRBJ1-1; the match to TRBD1 covers 7 bases. This CDR3 is 15 amino acids long. Trimming removed 6 bases from V and 0 bases from J; junction bases left unmatched: 7. Per the germline V gene, CDR1 is MNHEY and CDR2 is SVGAGI. The DNA for the CDR3 is TGTGCCAGCAGCATATGGACAGGAATGAACACTGAAGCTTTCTTT. Translating it yields CASSIWTGMNTEAFF.

The chain couples TRBV4-1 to TRBJ1-2; D is undetermined. The V and J ends lost 0 bases and 1 base respectively, with 12 bases between them. CDR1 and CDR2 from the germline V gene are MGHRA and YSYEKL. The CDR3 is 16 residues long. Here the CDR3 DNA reads TGCGCCAGCAGCCAAGATTTAGGCAGCCTTAACTATGGCTACACCTTC. Translating it yields CASSQDLGSLNYGYTF.

About this clone: One end of the junction varies from germline; a read error may be responsible. The chain joins TRBV7-7 to TRBJ2-1; 10 bases are a match to TRBD1. This CDR3 contains 19 residues. CDR1 is SSHAT and CDR2 is FNYEAQ in the germline V gene (reference sequence). CDR3 bases: TGTGCTAGCAGCCCCCAGGGGCATTACGGACAGGGGGCCTACAATGAGCAGTTCTTC. Protein: CASSPQGHYGQGAYNEQFF.